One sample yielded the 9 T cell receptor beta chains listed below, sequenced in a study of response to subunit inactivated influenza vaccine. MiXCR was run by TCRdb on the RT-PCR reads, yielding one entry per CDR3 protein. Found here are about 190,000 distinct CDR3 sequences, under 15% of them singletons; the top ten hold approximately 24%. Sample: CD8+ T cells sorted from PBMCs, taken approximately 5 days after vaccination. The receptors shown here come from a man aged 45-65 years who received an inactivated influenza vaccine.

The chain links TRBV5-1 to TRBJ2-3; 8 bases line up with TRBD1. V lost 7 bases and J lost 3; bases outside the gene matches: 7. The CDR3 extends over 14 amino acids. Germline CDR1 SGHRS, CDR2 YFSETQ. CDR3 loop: CASHPGQATDTQYF. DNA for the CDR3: TGCGCCAGCCACCCGGGACAGGCGACAGATACGCAGTATTTT. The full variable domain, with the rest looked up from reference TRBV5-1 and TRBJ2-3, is KAGVTQTPRYLIKTRGQQVTLSCSPISGHRSVSWYQQTPGQGLQFLFEYFSETQRNKGNFPGRFSGRQFSNSRSEMNVSTLELGDSALYLCASHPGQATDTQYFGPGTRLTVL.

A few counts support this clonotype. The CDR3 loop reads CASSFNRVVVGGSINEQFF. The CDR3, as DNA: TGTGCCAGCAGCTTCAACCGAGTAGTAGTTGGCGGGAGTATCAATGAGCAGTTCTTC. J is TRBJ2-1 and V is TRBV11-2; 7 bases are a match to TRBD2. This CDR3 spans 19 amino acids. Germline V CDR1 and CDR2: SGHAT, FQNNGV. V lost 3 bases to trimming and J lost 6 bases; unmatched junction nucleotides: 20. The complete variable domain, with remaining parts taken from reference TRBV11-2 and TRBJ2-1, reads EAGVAQSPRYKIIEKRQSVAFWCNPISGHATLYWYQQILGQGPKLLIQFQNNGVVDDSQLPKDRFSAERLKGVDSTLKIQPAKLEDSAVYLCASSFNRVVVGGSINEQFFGPGTRLTVL.

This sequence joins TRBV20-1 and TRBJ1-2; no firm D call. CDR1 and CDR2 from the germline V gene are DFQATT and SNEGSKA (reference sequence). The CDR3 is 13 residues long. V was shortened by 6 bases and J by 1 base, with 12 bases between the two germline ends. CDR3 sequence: CSARLTDNYGYTF. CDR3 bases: TGCAGTGCAAGGTTGACGGATAACTATGGCTACACCTTC.

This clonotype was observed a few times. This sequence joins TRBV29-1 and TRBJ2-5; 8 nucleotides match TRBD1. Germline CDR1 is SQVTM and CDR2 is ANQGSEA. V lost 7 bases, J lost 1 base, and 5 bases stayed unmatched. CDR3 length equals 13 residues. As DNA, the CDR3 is TGCAGCGCTTTCAGGGGGCGCCAAGAGACCCAGTACTTC. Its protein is CSAFRGRQETQYF.

CDR3 amino acids: CASSIGTGTEAFF. The CDR3 nucleotides are TGCGCCAGCAGCATTGGGACAGGCACTGAAGCTTTCTTT. The chain is built from TRBV5-1 and TRBJ1-1; 8 nucleotides match TRBD1. This CDR3 contains 13 residues. With 4 bases clipped from V and 4 bases from J, the junction kept 3 bases outside the gene matches. In germline, CDR1 is SGHRS, CDR2 YFSETQ.

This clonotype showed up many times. CDR3 in amino acids: CSAREVQGADGNTIYF. The CDR3 nucleotides are TGCAGTGCTAGAGAAGTCCAGGGGGCCGATGGAAACACCATATATTTT. The chain has TRBV20-1 and TRBJ1-3; 8 positions agree with TRBD1. Per the germline V gene, CDR1 is DFQATT and CDR2 is SNEGSKA (reference sequence). The CDR3 runs 16 residues. Unmatched junction bases numbered 7, after V lost 0 bases and J lost 3 bases.

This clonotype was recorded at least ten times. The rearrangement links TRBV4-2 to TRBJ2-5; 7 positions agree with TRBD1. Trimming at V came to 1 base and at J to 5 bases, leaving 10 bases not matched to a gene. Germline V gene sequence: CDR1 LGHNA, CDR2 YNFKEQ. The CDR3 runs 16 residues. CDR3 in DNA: TGTGCCAGCAGCCAAGTCGCGACAGGGTATGTGGAGACCCAGTACTTC. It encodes CASSQVATGYVETQYF.

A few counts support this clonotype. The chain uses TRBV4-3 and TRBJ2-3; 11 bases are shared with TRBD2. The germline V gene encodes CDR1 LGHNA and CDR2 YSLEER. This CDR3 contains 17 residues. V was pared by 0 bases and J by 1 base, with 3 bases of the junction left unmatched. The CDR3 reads CASSQETSGAGTDTQYF. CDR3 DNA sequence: TGCGCCAGCAGCCAAGAGACTAGCGGGGCCGGCACAGATACGCAGTATTTT.

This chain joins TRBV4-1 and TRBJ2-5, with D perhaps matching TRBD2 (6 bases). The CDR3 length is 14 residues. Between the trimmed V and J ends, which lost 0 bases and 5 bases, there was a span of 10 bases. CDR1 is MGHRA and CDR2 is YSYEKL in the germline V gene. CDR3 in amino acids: CASSQDGGTETQYF. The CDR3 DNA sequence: TGCGCCAGCAGCCAAGATGGAGGGACGGAGACCCAGTACTTC.